Below are 6 T cell receptor beta chains sequenced from a single sample in a study of T-cell reconstitution after alpha-beta-depleted transplantation in children. Library preparation (for TCRbeta) was performed with unique molecular identifiers. TCRdb reprocessed the PCR reads with MiXCR, giving one entry per CDR3 protein. The sample records about 500,000 distinct CDR3 sequences, 30% to 35% being singletons. The source material was PBMCs from the stem cell graft donor, sampled from the stem cell graft. The source of these receptors is a human donor who donated a stem cell graft to a child with aplastic anemia.

The chain is built from TRBV4-3 and TRBJ2-7, with D possibly TRBD2 on 5 matching bases. Germline CDR1 reads LGHNA; CDR2 reads YSLEER. The CDR3 has 16 amino acids. Trimming cost V 3 bases and J 0 bases, with 15 bases left between them. Here the CDR3 DNA reads TGCGCCAGCAGCCAGAAGACGCGGGTCACCTCCTACGAGCAGTACTTC. Translating it yields CASSQKTRVTSYEQYF.

The chain employs TRBV4-1 and TRBJ1-4, with 7 nucleotides matching TRBD1. This CDR3 comprises 16 residues. In germline, CDR1 is MGHRA, CDR2 YSYEKL. V was clipped by 0 bases and J by 7 bases; unmatched bases: 8. DNA of the CDR3: TGCGCCAGCAGCCAAGAGTCGACAGGGTCGGGTGAAAAACTGTTTTTT. Its translation is CASSQESTGSGEKLFF.

V gene TRBV6-2 or TRBV6-3 combines with J gene TRBJ2-7; unclear D gene. V shed 2 bases and J shed 0 bases, with 8 bases lying between them. In germline, CDR1 is MNHEY, CDR2 SVGEGT. The CDR3 spans 14 residues. CDR3 protein: CASSYGVYSYEQYF. The DNA for the CDR3 is TGTGCCAGCAGTTACGGGGTATACTCCTACGAGCAGTACTTC.

This chain uses TRBV11-2 with TRBJ2-2; 7 nucleotides match TRBD1. The V segment lost 0 bases and the J segment 6 bases; nucleotides outside the gene matches: 4. Looked up from germline, CDR1 is SGHAT and CDR2 is FQNNGV. This CDR3 contains 15 residues. Here the CDR3 reads CASSLEGTVPGELFF. The CDR3, as DNA: TGTGCCAGCAGCTTAGAGGGGACAGTACCCGGGGAGCTGTTTTTT. The full variable domain, rest sourced from reference TRBV11-2 and TRBJ2-2, is EAGVAQSPRYKIIEKRQSVAFWCNPISGHATLYWYQQILGQGPKLLIQFQNNGVVDDSQLPKDRFSAERLKGVDSTLKIQPAKLEDSAVYLCASSLEGTVPGELFFGEGSRLTVL.

J is TRBJ2-7 and V is TRBV15; possible D gene TRBD2, 5 bases. CDR1 is LNHNV and CDR2 is YYDKDF in the germline V gene (reference sequence). The CDR3 is 13 amino acids. Trimming left V 0 bases short and J 3 bases short, with 6 bases between. CDR3 in amino acids: CATSRDGVYEQYF. CDR3 nucleotide sequence: TGTGCCACCAGCAGAGACGGGGTCTACGAGCAGTACTTC. Drawing the rest from reference TRBV15 and TRBJ2-7, the complete variable domain is DAMVIQNPRYQVTQFGKPVTLSCSQTLNHNVMYWYQQKSSQAPKLLFHYYDKDFNNEADTPDNFQSRRPNTSFCFLDIRSPGLGDTAMYLCATSRDGVYEQYFGPGTRLTVT.

The chain recombines TRBV6-1 with TRBJ1-1; D is uncertain. The CDR3 runs 13 residues. V was shortened by 7 bases and J by 4 bases, with 13 bases between the two germline ends. In germline, CDR1 is MNHNS, CDR2 SASEGT. For the CDR3, the DNA is TGTGCCAGCAACAACGAACGGCTCACTGAAGCTTTCTTT. Translating gives CASNNERLTEAFF.